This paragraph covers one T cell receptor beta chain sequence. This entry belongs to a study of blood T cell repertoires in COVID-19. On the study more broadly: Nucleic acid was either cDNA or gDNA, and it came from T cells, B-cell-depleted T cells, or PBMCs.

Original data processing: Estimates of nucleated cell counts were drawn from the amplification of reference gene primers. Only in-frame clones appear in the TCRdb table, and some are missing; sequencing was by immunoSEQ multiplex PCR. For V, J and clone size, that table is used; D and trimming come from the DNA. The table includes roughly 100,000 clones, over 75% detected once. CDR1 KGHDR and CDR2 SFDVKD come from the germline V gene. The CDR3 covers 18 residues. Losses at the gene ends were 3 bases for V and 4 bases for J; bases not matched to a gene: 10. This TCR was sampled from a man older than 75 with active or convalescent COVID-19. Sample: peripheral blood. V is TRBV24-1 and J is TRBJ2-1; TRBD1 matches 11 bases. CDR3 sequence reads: CATSDPGTGGHYYNEQFF. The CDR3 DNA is TGTGCCACCAGTGATCCCGGGACAGGGGGACACTATTACAATGAGCAGTTCTTC.